The 13 T cell receptor beta chains below come from one sample, sequenced in a study of OX40 agonist ivuxolimab in advanced cancers. Some clones are missing from TCRdb's copy, which holds only in-frame ones; the method was immunoSEQ multiplex PCR. The sample has tens of thousands of clones, about 87% seen once; the top ten hold around 4%. This specimen was CD4+ or CD8+ T cells sorted from blood, taken in a trial of the OX40 agonist ivuxolimab. All receptors come from an adult with an advanced solid tumor such as melanoma, head and neck, liver or kidney cancer.

This rearrangement joins TRBV7-9 to TRBJ2-3; D is ambiguous. The CDR3 runs 15 residues. Deletions cut 2 bases from V and 5 bases from J, with 14 bases between. Germline CDR1 is SEHNR and CDR2 is FQNEAQ (reference sequence). The CDR3 region is CASSLLMKNRDTQYF. In DNA, the CDR3 is TGTGCCAGCAGCTTACTGATGAAGAACCGAGATACGCAGTATTTT.

This chain uses TRBV23-1 with TRBJ1-5; D perhaps matches TRBD1 (6 bases). TRBV23-1 is annotated as an ORF whose role is uncertain. The CDR3 has 17 residues. V lost 6 bases and J 0 bases, leaving 18 bases between the germline ends. The CDR3 protein is CASSTKGGRDSNQPQHF. In nucleotides, the CDR3 is TGCGCCAGCAGCACCAAGGGGGGGAGGGATAGCAATCAGCCCCAGCATTTT.

This sequence joins TRBV28 and TRBJ1-1; TRBD1 might be the D (5 bases). The germline gives CDR1 MDHEN, CDR2 SYDVKM. V lost 5 bases, J lost 4 bases, and 20 bases lay in between. CDR3 length: 16 amino acids. CDR3 DNA: TGTGCCAGCAGTCCCCGGGGGACCCGCCCACGCACTGAAGCTTTCTTT. Protein: CASSPRGTRPRTEAFF.

The V and J genes are TRBV7-3 and TRBJ2-3; D is unresolved. Trimming took 8 bases from V and 6 from J, leaving 12 bases between them. The CDR3 is 12 amino acids. CDR1 and CDR2 (germline): SGHTA, FQGTGA. The CDR3 reads CASSLPGDTQYF. Written as DNA, the CDR3 is TGTGCCAGCTCTCTCCCGGGCGATACGCAGTATTTT.

This clone was detected only once. The chain combines TRBV19 with TRBJ2-5; 12 bases are shared with TRBD2. There are 15 residues in the CDR3. Losses at the gene ends were 4 bases for V and 1 base for J; bases not matched to a gene: 1. Germline V CDR1 and CDR2: LNHDA, SQIVND (reference sequence). The CDR3 sequence is CASSTTSGSQETQYF. CDR3 DNA: TGTGCCAGTAGTACGACTAGCGGGAGCCAAGAGACCCAGTACTTC.

The chain employs TRBV30 and TRBJ2-1; 7 bases line up with TRBD1. The CDR3 is made up of 14 amino acids. With V trimmed by 5 bases and J by 6 bases, 10 bases remained unmatched. Germline values: CDR1 GTSNPN, CDR2 SVGIG (reference sequence). CDR3 protein: CAWDRTGVGNEQFF. In DNA, the CDR3 is TGTGCCTGGGACCGAACAGGGGTGGGCAATGAGCAGTTCTTC.

The chain recombines TRBV18 with TRBJ2-5, with D possibly being TRBD2 (6 bases). Between the trimmed V and J ends, which lost 3 bases and 1 base, there was a span of 9 bases. The CDR3 has 14 amino acids. CDR1 is KGHSH and CDR2 is LQKENI in the germline V gene. DNA of the CDR3: TGTGCCAGCTCACCCCAGGGAGGCCAAGAGACCCAGTACTTC. Amino acid sequence: CASSPQGGQETQYF. Full variable domain (missing parts from reference TRBV18 and TRBJ2-5): NAGVMQNPRHLVRRRGQEARLRCSPMKGHSHVYWYRQLPEEGLKFMVYLQKENIIDESGMPKERFSAEFPKEGPSILRIQQVVRGDSAAYFCASSPQGGQETQYFGPGTRLLVL.

This clone was observed once. The chain carries TRBV18 and TRBJ1-6; 7 positions agree with TRBD1. Trimming removed 5 bases from V and 7 bases from J; junction bases left unmatched: 2. The germline gives CDR1 KGHSH, CDR2 LQKENI. This CDR3 comprises 13 residues. The CDR3 DNA sequence: TGTGCCAGCTCAACGGGACAGAATTCACCCCTCCACTTT. The encoded protein is CASSTGQNSPLHF.

The chain has TRBV18 and TRBJ2-2, with D perhaps TRBD2 (6 bases). This CDR3 has 14 residues. The V and J ends lost 6 bases and 2 bases respectively, with 10 bases between them. CDR1 is KGHSH and CDR2 is LQKENI in the germline V gene. The chain's CDR3 is CASSGTLNTGELFF. Written as DNA, the CDR3 is TGTGCCAGCTCCGGGACTCTCAACACCGGGGAGCTGTTTTTT.

The rearrangement uses TRBV7-2 and TRBJ2-7, with 8 bases lining up with TRBD1. Germline V gene sequence: CDR1 SGHTA, CDR2 FQGNSA. The J segment lost 4 bases and the V segment lost 4 bases, leaving 3 bases of the junction unmatched. This CDR3 is 13 amino acids long. As DNA, the CDR3 is TGTGCCAGCAGCTCGGACAGGGAGTACGAGCAGTACTTC. Translation gives CASSSDREYEQYF.

DNA for the CDR3: TGTGCCAGCAGTCCAATTAGCGGCTTAGCCAAAAACATTCAGTACTTC. It yields the protein CASSPISGLAKNIQYF. V is TRBV27 and J is TRBJ2-4; the D gene is possibly TRBD2 (6 bases). There are 16 residues in the CDR3. CDR1 and CDR2 (germline): MNHEY, SMNVEV (reference sequence). V lost 5 bases and J 0 bases, leaving 14 bases between the germline ends.

V gene TRBV30 combines with J gene TRBJ2-1, with TRBD2 matching over 11 bases. The length of the CDR3 is 15 residues. The J segment lost 8 bases and the V segment lost 0 bases, leaving 6 bases of the junction unmatched. CDR1 GTSNPN and CDR2 SVGIG come from the germline V gene (reference sequence). In DNA form, the CDR3 reads TGTGCCTGGAGTGTGGGCACTAGCGGGAGCCATGAGCAGTTCTTC. Translating gives CAWSVGTSGSHEQFF.

The chain links TRBV11-2 to TRBJ2-7, with 13 bases matching TRBD2. CDR1 SGHAT and CDR2 FQNNGV come from the germline V gene. There are 16 residues in the CDR3. The trim removed 4 bases at V and 2 bases at J, leaving 5 bases unmatched. The CDR3 loop reads CASSWGGTSGTYEQYF. Written as DNA, the CDR3 is TGTGCCAGCAGCTGGGGGGGGACTAGCGGGACCTACGAGCAGTACTTC.